These 13 T cell receptor beta chains were all obtained from the same sample, sequenced in a study of CD8+CD57+ T cells in acquired aplastic anemia. Genomic DNA acted as the template from which TCR beta VDJ combination and CDR3 sequence profiling were carried out. TCRdb analysed the reads with MiXCR anew, one entry per CDR3 protein. The sample yields 400,000 to 600,000 distinct CDR3 sequences, roughly 34% seen once. An expansion of CD8+CD57+ cells by flow cytometry had been shown in patients chosen for sequencing. Sample: sorted CD4+, CD8+, or CD8+CD57+ T cells (not recorded which) from PBMCs. These receptor sequences come from a human donor with aplastic anemia.

CDR3 sequence (DNA): TGTGCCAGCAGCGTAGCGGTAGCGGGAGGCGAGCAGTTCTTC. Protein: CASSVAVAGGEQFF. This chain uses TRBV9 with TRBJ2-1; 10 nucleotides align to TRBD2. CDR3 length equals 14 residues. Germline assignment: CDR1 SGDLS and CDR2 YYNGEE. V was clipped by 0 bases and J by 10 bases; unmatched bases: 4.

This clonotype was counted many times. The chain uses TRBV29-1 and TRBJ2-6; D gene ambiguous. This CDR3 is built from 14 residues. Germline CDR1 is SQVTM and CDR2 is ANQGSEA. Trimming took off 5 bases at V and 0 bases at J, with 8 bases between the two ends. This CDR3 is CSVIDLSGANVLTF. The CDR3 DNA is TGCAGCGTTATAGACCTCTCTGGGGCCAACGTCCTGACTTTC.

Comments on this clonotype: One end of the junction varies from germline; a read error may be responsible. This rearrangement joins TRBV6-5 to TRBJ1-2; D not certain. This CDR3 contains 15 residues. The germline V gene has CDR1 MNHEY and CDR2 SVGAGI. CDR3 nucleotide sequence: TGTGCCGGCAGTTACTCGGACTCAATGAACTATGGCTACACCTTC. Protein sequence: CAGSYSDSMNYGYTF.

Concerning this clonotype itself: Being one base from a much bigger clone, this may be a read error. This chain uses TRBV19 with TRBJ2-7, with D perhaps TRBD2 (7 bases). The CDR3 sequence is 12 residues long. Germline lookup yields CDR1 LNHDA and CDR2 SQIVND (reference sequence). Trimming removed 10 bases at V and 2 bases at J, with 12 bases between. The CDR3 is CATGGRAYEQYF. The DNA for the CDR3 is TGTGCCACGGGGGGCAGAGCCTACGAGCAGTACTTC.

This clonotype was seen more than once but under ten times. J is TRBJ2-5 and V is TRBV7-9, with 11 nucleotides matching TRBD1. V shed 4 bases and J 7 bases; nucleotides not matched to a gene: 2. The germline V gene has CDR1 SEHNR and CDR2 FQNEAQ (reference sequence). The CDR3 consists of 13 residues. The CDR3 loop reads CASSWGTGGTQYF. CDR3 bases: TGTGCCAGCAGCTGGGGGACAGGGGGGACCCAGTACTTC.

The CDR3 spells CASSGGDYYEQYF. In DNA form, the CDR3 reads TGTGCCAGCAGTGGTGGGGACTACTACGAGCAGTACTTC. V and J are TRBV2 and TRBJ2-7; TRBD2 matches 7 bases. V was pared by 4 bases and J by 3 bases, with 3 bases of the junction left unmatched. The CDR3 extends over 13 amino acids. The germline CDR1 and CDR2 sequences are SNHLY and FYNNEI. The complete variable domain, with remaining parts taken from reference TRBV2 and TRBJ2-7, reads EPEVTQTPSHQVTQMGQEVILRCVPISNHLYFYWYRQILGQKVEFLVSFYNNEISEKSEIFDDQFSVERPDGSNFTLKIRSTKLEDSAMYFCASSGGDYYEQYFGPGTRLTVT.

This chain links TRBV5-1 with TRBJ1-1, with TRBD1 matching 7 bases. Per germline, CDR1 SGHRS and CDR2 YFSETQ. CDR3 length: 12 residues. V trimming: 7 bases; J trimming: 1 base; junction bases outside the gene matches: 1. The CDR3 sequence: CASGTENTEAFF. The CDR3 nucleotides are TGCGCCAGCGGGACAGAGAACACTGAAGCTTTCTTT.

V gene TRBV27 combines with J gene TRBJ2-4; no firm D call. This CDR3 contains 13 residues. Germline V lookup: CDR1 MNHEY, CDR2 SMNVEV (reference sequence). V lost 0 bases, J lost 8 bases, and 8 bases lay in between. As DNA, the CDR3 is TGTGCCAGCAGTTTATCAATTCTGGACATTCAGTACTTC. It yields the protein CASSLSILDIQYF.

CDR3 nucleotide sequence: TGCGCCAGCAGCTTGAGTACGGAAGCCTATGGCTACACCTTC. Translated: CASSLSTEAYGYTF. This chain uses TRBV5-1 with TRBJ1-2; D remains ambiguous. Germline CDR1 SGHRS, CDR2 YFSETQ. The CDR3 covers 14 residues. V was shortened by 1 base and J by 4 bases, with 11 bases between the two germline ends. The entire variable domain, with the rest obtained from reference TRBV5-1 and TRBJ1-2, is as follows: KAGVTQTPRYLIKTRGQQVTLSCSPISGHRSVSWYQQTPGQGLQFLFEYFSETQRNKGNFPGRFSGRQFSNSRSEMNVSTLELGDSALYLCASSLSTEAYGYTFGSGTRLTVV.

The chain combines TRBV6-1 with TRBJ2-2; D may be TRBD2 (6 bases). V shed 6 bases and J shed 8 bases, with 22 bases lying between them. From germline, CDR1 is MNHNS and CDR2 SASEGT. The CDR3 extends over 16 amino acids. The CDR3 coding sequence is TGTGCCAGCAGCCTAGAACTAGCAGGCCAGTATGGGGAGCTGTTTTTT. This gives the protein CASSLELAGQYGELFF.

This clonotype occurred a few times. The rearrangement joins TRBV10-3 to TRBJ1-2; the D is unclear. V lost 4 bases and J 2 bases, leaving 8 bases between the germline ends. The CDR3 is 13 residues long. Germline V gene sequence: CDR1 ENHRY, CDR2 SYGVKD. CDR3: CAISGPDNYGYTF. Here the CDR3 DNA reads TGTGCCATCAGTGGTCCGGACAACTATGGCTACACCTTC.

This clonotype was counted at least ten times. The rearrangement uses TRBV15 and TRBJ2-7, with 9 bases identical to TRBD2. The CDR3 is 17 amino acids. Germline V gene lookup returns CDR1 LNHNV and CDR2 YYDKDF (reference sequence). V lost 5 bases, J lost 2 bases, and 13 bases stayed unmatched. The CDR3 DNA follows: TGTGCCACCAGCGTAAAGATAGCGGGAGTCACGCCCTACGAGCAGTACTTC. Its translation is CATSVKIAGVTPYEQYF.

This clonotype was seen a handful of times. V gene TRBV4-1 combines with J gene TRBJ2-7; D may be TRBD1 or TRBD2 (5 bases each). This CDR3 contains 14 residues. The germline V gene encodes CDR1 MGHRA and CDR2 YSYEKL. V was pared by 1 base and J by 2 bases, with 9 bases between. The CDR3 coding sequence is TGCGCCAGCAGCCAAGGAGGGGCCCCCTACGAGCAGTACTTC. It codes for CASSQGGAPYEQYF.